This TCR beta chain was sequenced during a study of long-term antiretroviral therapy in people with HIV. This was the immunoSEQ v3.0 assay at survey level. Method: immunoSEQ multiplex PCR; TCRdb's copy keeps in-frame clones and lacks some. The sample shows 20,000 to 30,000 clones, roughly 82% of them seen only once. For each donor, at least one pre-ART and at least two post-ART PBMC samples were available. Treatment for every participant with HIV took place in the United States. The sample here was unsorted PBMCs, taken 1.1 years before starting antiretroviral therapy. This sequence originates from a woman aged 25 to 39 with HIV.

Written as DNA, the CDR3 is TGTGCCAGCAGCTCTCTCCGAACTGAAGCTTTCTTT. Its translation is CASSSLRTEAFF. The chain employs TRBV7-2 and TRBJ1-1; D uncertain. Trimming shortened V by 4 bases and J by 5 bases, and 8 bases separated the two germline ends. Germline V CDR1 and CDR2: SGHTA, FQGNSA. The CDR3 spans 12 residues.